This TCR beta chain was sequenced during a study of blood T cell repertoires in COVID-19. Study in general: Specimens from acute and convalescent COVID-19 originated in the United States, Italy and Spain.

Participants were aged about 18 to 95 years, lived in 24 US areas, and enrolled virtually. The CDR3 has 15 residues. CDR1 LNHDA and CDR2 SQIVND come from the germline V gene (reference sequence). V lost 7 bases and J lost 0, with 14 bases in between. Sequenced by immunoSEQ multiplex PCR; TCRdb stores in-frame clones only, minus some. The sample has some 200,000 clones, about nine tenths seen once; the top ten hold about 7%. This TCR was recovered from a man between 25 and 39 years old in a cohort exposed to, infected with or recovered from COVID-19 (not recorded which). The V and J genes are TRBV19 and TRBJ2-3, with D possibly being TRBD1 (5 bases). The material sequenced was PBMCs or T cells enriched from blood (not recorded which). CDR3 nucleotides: TGTGCCAGTAACTTCAGGGCTCTTAGCACAGATACGCAGTATTTT. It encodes CASNFRALSTDTQYF.